This TCR beta chain derives from a study of T-cell memory formation after mild COVID-19. TCRdb reprocessed the 5' RACE reads with MiXCR, giving one entry per CDR3 protein. The repertoire holds approximately 560,000 distinct CDR3 sequences, 17% seen once, with roughly 7.7% in the top ten. The receptor was derived from an adult woman who had mild COVID-19 (a few samples of this study predate the infection). Cell type and time point are not known. The sequenced material came from PBMCs or a T cell subset sorted from them (not recorded which).

CDR3 region: CASSRTVVGNQPQHF. The CDR3 DNA follows: TGCGCCAGCAGCCGGACAGTAGTAGGGAATCAGCCCCAGCATTTT. The V and J genes are TRBV4-3 and TRBJ1-5, with D perhaps TRBD1 (6 bases). CDR3 length: 15 residues. Trimming shortened V by 4 bases and J by 4 bases, and 14 bases separated the two germline ends. Per germline, CDR1 LGHNA and CDR2 YSLEER.